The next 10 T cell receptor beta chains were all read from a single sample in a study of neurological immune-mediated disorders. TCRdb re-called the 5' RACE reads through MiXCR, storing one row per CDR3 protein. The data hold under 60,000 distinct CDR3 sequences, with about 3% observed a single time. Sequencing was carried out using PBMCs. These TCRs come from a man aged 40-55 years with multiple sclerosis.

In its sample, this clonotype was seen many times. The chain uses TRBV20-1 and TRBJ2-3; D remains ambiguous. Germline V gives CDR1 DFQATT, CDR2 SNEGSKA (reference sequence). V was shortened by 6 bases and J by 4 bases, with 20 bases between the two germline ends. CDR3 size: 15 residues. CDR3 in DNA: TGCAGTGCAAGTGGCGGACGGTACCTGGCAGATACGCAGTATTTT. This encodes CSASGGRYLADTQYF.

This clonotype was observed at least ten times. CDR3 sequence (DNA): TGCGCCAGCAGCCCAATGGGGAGGGGGCAGCGAAACACAGATACGCAGTATTTT. Translating gives CASSPMGRGQRNTDTQYF. The rearrangement uses TRBV4-1 and TRBJ2-3, with D perhaps matching TRBD1 or TRBD2 (7 bases each). This CDR3 has 18 residues. Germline values: CDR1 MGHRA, CDR2 YSYEKL. Trimming took off 4 bases at V and 2 bases at J, with 22 bases between the two ends.

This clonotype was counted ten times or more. The CDR3 region is CASSPGQGMEYGYTF. CDR3 nucleotide sequence: TGCGCCAGCAGCCCCGGACAGGGTATGGAATATGGCTACACCTTC. The genes are TRBV5-1 and TRBJ1-2; TRBD1 matches 8 bases. J was trimmed by 5 bases and V by 4 bases; bases with no gene match: 10. This CDR3 spans 15 amino acids. The V gene's germline CDR1 is SGHRS and CDR2 YFSETQ.

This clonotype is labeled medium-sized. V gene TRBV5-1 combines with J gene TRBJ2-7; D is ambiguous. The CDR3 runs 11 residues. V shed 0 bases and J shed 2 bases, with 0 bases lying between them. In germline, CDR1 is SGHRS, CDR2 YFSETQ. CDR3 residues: CASSLAYEQYF. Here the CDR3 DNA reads TGCGCCAGCAGCTTGGCCTACGAGCAGTACTTC. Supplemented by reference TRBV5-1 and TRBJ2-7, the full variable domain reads KAGVTQTPRYLIKTRGQQVTLSCSPISGHRSVSWYQQTPGQGLQFLFEYFSETQRNKGNFPGRFSGRQFSNSRSEMNVSTLELGDSALYLCASSLAYEQYFGPGTRLTVT.

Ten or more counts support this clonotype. The CDR3 sequence: CSASGAKSDGYTF. The CDR3 nucleotides are TGCAGTGCTAGTGGGGCAAAAAGTGATGGCTACACCTTC. The V and J genes are TRBV20-1 and TRBJ1-2; D perhaps matches TRBD1 (5 bases). V lost 3 bases to trimming and J lost 6 bases, with 14 bases between them. The CDR3 consists of 13 residues. Germline-derived CDR1 and CDR2 are DFQATT and SNEGSKA (reference sequence).

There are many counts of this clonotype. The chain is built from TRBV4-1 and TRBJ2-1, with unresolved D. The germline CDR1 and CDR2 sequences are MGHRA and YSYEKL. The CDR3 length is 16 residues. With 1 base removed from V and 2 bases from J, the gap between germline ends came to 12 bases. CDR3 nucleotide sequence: TGCGCCAGCAGCCAAGTTTCAGGAATTACCTACAATGAGCAGTTCTTC. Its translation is CASSQVSGITYNEQFF.

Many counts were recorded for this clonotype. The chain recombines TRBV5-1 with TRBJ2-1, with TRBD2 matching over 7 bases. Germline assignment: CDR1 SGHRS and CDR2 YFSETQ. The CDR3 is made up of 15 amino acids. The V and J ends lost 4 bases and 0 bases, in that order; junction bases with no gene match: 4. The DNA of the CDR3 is TGCGCCAGCAGCGTGCTAGCGGACTCCTACAATGAGCAGTTCTTC. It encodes CASSVLADSYNEQFF.

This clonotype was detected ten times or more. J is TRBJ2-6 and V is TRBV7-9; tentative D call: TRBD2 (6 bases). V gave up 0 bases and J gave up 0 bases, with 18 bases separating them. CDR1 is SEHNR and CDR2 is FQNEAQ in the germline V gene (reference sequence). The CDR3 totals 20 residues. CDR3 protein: CASSLASVGGGSSGANVLTF. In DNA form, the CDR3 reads TGTGCCAGCAGCTTAGCTTCCGTCGGGGGTGGATCCTCTGGGGCCAACGTCCTGACTTTC.

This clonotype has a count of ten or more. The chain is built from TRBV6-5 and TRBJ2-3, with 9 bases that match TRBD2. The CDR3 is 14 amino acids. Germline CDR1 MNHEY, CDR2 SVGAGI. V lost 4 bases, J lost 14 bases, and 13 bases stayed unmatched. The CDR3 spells CASSSPGLARSAYF. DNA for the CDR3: TGTGCCAGCAGTTCACCGGGACTAGCTCGATCGGCGTATTTT.

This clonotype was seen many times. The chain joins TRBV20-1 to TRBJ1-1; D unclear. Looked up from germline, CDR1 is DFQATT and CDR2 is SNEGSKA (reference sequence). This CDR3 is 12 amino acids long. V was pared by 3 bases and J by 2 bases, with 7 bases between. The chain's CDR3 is CSARQRNTEAFF. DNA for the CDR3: TGCAGTGCTAGGCAGAGAAACACTGAAGCTTTCTTT.